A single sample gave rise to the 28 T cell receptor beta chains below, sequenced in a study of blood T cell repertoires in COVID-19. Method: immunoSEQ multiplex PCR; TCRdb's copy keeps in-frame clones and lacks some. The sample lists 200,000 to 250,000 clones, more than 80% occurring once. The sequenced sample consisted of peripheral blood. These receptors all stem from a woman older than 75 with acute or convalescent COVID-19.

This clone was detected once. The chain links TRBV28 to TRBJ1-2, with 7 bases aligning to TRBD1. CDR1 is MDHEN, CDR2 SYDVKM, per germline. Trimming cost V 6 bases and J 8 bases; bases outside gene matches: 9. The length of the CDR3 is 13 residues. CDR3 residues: CASRWVVTGGYTF. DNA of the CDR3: TGTGCCAGCAGATGGGTTGTGACAGGGGGCTACACCTTC.

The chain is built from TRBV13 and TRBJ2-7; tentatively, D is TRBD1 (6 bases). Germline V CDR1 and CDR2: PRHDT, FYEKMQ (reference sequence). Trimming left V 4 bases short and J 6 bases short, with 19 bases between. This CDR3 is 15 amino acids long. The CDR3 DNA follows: TGTGCCAGCAGCTATCTCGCAGGGGCTTCTGGCGAGCAGTACTTC. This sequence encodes CASSYLAGASGEQYF.

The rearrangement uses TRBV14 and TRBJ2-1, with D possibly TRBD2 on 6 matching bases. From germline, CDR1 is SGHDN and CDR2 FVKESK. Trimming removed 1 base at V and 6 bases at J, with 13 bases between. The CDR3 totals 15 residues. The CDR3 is CASSQVVGDFNEQFF. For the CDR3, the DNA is TGTGCCAGCAGCCAAGTGGTGGGGGACTTCAATGAGCAGTTCTTC.

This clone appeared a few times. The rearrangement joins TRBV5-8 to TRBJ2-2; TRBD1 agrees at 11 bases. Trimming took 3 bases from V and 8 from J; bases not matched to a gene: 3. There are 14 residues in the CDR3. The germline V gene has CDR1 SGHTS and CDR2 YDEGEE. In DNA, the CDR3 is TGTGCCAGCAGCTGGACAGGGGGCGTTGGGGAGCTGTTTTTT. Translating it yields CASSWTGGVGELFF.

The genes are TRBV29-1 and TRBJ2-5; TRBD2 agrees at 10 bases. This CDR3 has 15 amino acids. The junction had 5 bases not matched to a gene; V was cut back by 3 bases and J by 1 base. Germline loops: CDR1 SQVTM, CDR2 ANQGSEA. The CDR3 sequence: CSVEGLAGVQETQYF. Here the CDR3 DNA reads TGCAGCGTTGAGGGGCTAGCGGGGGTCCAAGAGACCCAGTACTTC.

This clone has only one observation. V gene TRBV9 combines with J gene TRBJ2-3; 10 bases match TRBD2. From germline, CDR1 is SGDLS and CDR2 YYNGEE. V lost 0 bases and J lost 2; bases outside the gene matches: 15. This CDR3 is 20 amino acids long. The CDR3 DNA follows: TGTGCCAGCAGCGTAGCACCGGGACTAGCGAGAGTGGCCAACACAGATACGCAGTATTTT. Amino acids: CASSVAPGLARVANTDTQYF.

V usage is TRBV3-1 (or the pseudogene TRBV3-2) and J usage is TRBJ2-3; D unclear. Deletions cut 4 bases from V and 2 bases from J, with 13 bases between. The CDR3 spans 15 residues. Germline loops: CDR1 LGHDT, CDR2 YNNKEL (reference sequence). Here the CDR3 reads CASSLGRFITDTQYF. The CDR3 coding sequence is TGTGCCAGCAGCCTCGGCAGGTTTATCACAGATACGCAGTATTTT.

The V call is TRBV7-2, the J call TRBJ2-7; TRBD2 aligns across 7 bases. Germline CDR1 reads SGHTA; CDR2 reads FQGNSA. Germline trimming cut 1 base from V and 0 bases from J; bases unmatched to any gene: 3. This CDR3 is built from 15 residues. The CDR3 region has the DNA TGTGCCAGCAGCTTAGGGGGAGGGATCTCCTACGAGCAGTACTTC. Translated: CASSLGGGISYEQYF. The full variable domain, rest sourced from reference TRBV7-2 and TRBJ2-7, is GAGVSQSPSNKVTEKGKDVELRCDPISGHTALYWYRQSLGQGLEFLIYFQGNSAPDKSGLPSDRFSAERTGGSVSTLTIQRTQQEDSAVYLCASSLGGGISYEQYFGPGTRLTVT.

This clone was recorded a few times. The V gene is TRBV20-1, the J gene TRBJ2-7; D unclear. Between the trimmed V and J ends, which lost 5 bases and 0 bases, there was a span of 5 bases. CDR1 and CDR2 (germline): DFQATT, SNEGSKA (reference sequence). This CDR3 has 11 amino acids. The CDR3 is CSAYSSYEQYF. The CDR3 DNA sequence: TGCAGTGCTTATAGCTCCTACGAGCAGTACTTC.

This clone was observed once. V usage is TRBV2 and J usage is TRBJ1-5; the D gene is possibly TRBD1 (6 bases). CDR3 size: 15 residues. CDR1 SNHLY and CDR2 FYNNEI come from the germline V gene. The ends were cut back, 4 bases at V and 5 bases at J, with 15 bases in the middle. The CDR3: CASSGGGRVDQPQHF. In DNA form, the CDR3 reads TGTGCCAGCAGTGGTGGGGGCAGGGTTGATCAGCCCCAGCATTTT.

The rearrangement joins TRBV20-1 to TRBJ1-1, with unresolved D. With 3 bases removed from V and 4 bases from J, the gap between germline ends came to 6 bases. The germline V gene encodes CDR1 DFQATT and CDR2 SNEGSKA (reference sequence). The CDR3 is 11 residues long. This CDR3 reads CSASRVTEAFF. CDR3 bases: TGCAGTGCTAGTCGGGTCACTGAAGCTTTCTTT.

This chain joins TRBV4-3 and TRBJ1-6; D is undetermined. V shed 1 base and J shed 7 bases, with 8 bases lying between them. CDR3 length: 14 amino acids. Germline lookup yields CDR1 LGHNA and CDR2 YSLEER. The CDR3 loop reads CASSQGTGNSPLHF. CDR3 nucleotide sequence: TGCGCCAGCAGCCAAGGTACCGGGAATTCACCCCTCCACTTT.

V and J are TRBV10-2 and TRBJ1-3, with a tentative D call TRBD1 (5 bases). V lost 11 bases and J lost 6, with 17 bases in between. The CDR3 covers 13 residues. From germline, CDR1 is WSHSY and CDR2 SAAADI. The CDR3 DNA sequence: TGCGCCGCCGGAAGGGGAAAGGAAAACACCATATATTTT. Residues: CAAGRGKENTIYF.

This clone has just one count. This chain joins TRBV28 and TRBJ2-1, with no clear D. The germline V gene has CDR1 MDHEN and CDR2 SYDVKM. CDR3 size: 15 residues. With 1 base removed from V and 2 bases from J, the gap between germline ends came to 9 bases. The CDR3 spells CASSLLAGAYNEQFF. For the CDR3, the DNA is TGTGCCAGCAGTTTATTGGCAGGCGCCTACAATGAGCAGTTCTTC.

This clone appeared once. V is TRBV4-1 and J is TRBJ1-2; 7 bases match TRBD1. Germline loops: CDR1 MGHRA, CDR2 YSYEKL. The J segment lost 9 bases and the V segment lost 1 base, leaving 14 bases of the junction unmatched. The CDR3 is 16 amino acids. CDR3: CASSQGRGQPPASYTF. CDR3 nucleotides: TGCGCCAGCAGCCAAGGCCGGGGACAGCCCCCCGCCAGCTACACCTTC.

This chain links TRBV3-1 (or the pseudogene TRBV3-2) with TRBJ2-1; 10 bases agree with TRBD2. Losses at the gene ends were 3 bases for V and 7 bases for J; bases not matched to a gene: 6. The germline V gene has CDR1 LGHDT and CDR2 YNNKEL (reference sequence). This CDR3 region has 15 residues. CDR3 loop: CASSQDGTSENEQFF. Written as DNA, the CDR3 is TGTGCCAGCAGCCAGGACGGGACTAGCGAGAATGAGCAGTTCTTC.

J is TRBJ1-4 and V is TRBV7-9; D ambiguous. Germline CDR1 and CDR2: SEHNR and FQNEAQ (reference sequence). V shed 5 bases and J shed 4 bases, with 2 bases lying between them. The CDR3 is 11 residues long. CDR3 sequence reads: CASSRNEKLFF. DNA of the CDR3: TGTGCCAGCAGCCGTAATGAAAAACTGTTTTTT.

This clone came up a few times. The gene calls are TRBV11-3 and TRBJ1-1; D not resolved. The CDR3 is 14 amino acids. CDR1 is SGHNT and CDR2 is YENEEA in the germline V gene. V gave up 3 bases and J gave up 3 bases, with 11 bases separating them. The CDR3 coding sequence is TGTGCCAGCAGCTTCTTCGGTCTTGACACTGAAGCTTTCTTT. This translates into CASSFFGLDTEAFF.

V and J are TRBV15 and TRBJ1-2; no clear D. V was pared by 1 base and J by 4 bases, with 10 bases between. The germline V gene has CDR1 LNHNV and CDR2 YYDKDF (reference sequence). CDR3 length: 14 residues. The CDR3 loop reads CATSRGVEFYGYTF. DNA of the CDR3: TGTGCCACCAGCAGAGGGGTGGAGTTCTATGGCTACACCTTC.

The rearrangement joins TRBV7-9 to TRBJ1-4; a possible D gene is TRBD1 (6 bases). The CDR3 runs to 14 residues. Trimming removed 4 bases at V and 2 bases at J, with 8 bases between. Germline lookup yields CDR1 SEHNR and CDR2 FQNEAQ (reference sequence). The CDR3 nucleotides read TGTGCCAGCAGCTCTGGACAGACTAATGAAAAACTGTTTTTT. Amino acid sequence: CASSSGQTNEKLFF. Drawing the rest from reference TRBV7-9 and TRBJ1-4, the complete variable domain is DTGVSQNPRHKITKRGQNVTFRCDPISEHNRLYWYRQTLGQGPEFLTYFQNEAQLEKSRLLSDRFSAERPKGSFSTLEIQRTEQGDSAMYLCASSSGQTNEKLFFGSGTQLSVL.

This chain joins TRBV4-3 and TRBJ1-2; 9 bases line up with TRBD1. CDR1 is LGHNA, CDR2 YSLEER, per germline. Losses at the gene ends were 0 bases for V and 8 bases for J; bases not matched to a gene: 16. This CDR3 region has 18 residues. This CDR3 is CASSQEIVDRGVAGGYTF. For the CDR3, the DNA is TGCGCCAGCAGCCAAGAAATCGTGGACAGGGGCGTTGCGGGAGGCTACACCTTC.

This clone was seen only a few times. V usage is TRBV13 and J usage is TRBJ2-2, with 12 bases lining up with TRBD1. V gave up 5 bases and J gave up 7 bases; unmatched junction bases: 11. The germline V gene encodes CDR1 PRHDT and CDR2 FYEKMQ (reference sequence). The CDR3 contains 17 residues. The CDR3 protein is CASSLGGGQGANGELFF. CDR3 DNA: TGTGCCAGCAGCCTCGGAGGGGGACAGGGGGCTAACGGGGAGCTGTTTTTT.

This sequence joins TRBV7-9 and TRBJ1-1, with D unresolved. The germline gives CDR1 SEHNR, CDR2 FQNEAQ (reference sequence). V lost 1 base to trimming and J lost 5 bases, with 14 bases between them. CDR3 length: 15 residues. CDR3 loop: CASSLGLGGGTEAFF. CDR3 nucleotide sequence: TGTGCCAGCAGCTTAGGGCTCGGAGGAGGTACTGAAGCTTTCTTT.

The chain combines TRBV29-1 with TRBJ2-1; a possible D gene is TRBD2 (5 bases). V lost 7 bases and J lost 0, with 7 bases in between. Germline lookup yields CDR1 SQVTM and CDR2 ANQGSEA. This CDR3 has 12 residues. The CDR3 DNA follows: TGCAGCGGGACTGTCTCCTACAATGAGCAGTTCTTC. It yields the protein CSGTVSYNEQFF.

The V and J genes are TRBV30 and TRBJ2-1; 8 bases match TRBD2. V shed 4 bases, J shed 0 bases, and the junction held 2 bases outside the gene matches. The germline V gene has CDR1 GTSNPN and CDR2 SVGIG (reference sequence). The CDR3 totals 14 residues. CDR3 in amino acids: CAWTSGLSYNEQFF. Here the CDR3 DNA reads TGTGCCTGGACTAGCGGGCTCTCCTACAATGAGCAGTTCTTC.

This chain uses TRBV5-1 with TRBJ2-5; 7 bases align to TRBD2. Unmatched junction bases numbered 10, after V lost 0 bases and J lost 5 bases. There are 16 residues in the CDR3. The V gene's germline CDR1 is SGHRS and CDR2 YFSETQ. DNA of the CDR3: TGCGCCAGCAGCTTGGTCGCCCTAGCGGCTACGGAGACCCAGTACTTC. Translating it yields CASSLVALAATETQYF.

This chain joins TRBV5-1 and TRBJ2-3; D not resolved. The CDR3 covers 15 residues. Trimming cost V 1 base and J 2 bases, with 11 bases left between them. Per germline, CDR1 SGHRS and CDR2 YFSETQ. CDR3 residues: CASSLPSRDTDTQYF. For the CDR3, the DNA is TGCGCCAGCAGCTTGCCCTCTAGAGACACAGATACGCAGTATTTT. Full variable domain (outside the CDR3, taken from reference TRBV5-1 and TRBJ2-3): KAGVTQTPRYLIKTRGQQVTLSCSPISGHRSVSWYQQTPGQGLQFLFEYFSETQRNKGNFPGRFSGRQFSNSRSEMNVSTLELGDSALYLCASSLPSRDTDTQYFGPGTRLTVL.

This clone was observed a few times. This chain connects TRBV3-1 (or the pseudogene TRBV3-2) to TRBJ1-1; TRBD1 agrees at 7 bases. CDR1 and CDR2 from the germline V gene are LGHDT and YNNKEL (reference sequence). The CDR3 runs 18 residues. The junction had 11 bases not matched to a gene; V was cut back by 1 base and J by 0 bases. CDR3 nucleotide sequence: TGTGCCAGCAGCCAAGGGAGGGACAGATGGACGATGAACACTGAAGCTTTCTTT. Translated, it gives CASSQGRDRWTMNTEAFF.